Shown below are 24 T cell receptor beta chains from a single sample sequenced in a study of blood T cell repertoires in COVID-19. Profiled with immunoSEQ multiplex PCR; TCRdb holds only in-frame clones, not every one. The sample gives approximately 290,000 clones, approximately 90% of which show up once; around 2.2% is in the top ten. Material: peripheral blood. The receptors shown here come from a woman aged 25 to 39 with COVID-19, enrolled during active disease.

The CDR3 region is CASSGQVPSSGYTF. The CDR3 DNA sequence: TGTGCCAGCAGCGGACAGGTACCGTCCTCCGGCTACACCTTC. This rearrangement joins TRBV6-5 to TRBJ1-2, with TRBD1 matching 7 bases. Germline-derived CDR1 and CDR2 are MNHEY and SVGAGI. The CDR3 covers 14 residues. The trim removed 6 bases at V and 8 bases at J, leaving 12 bases unmatched.

The V gene is TRBV6-5, the J gene TRBJ1-4, with D tentatively TRBD1 (5 bases). CDR1 and CDR2 (germline): MNHEY, SVGAGI. CDR3 size: 14 residues. The ends were cut back, 5 bases at V and 4 bases at J, with 11 bases in the middle. The CDR3 sequence: CASSQGRYNEKLFF. The CDR3 DNA reads TGTGCCAGCAGTCAGGGCAGATATAATGAAAAACTGTTTTTT.

This clone appeared a single time. The V gene is TRBV30, the J gene TRBJ1-2; D is perhaps TRBD1 (5 bases). Germline lookup yields CDR1 GTSNPN and CDR2 SVGIG (reference sequence). Between the trimmed V and J ends, which lost 0 bases and 5 bases, there was a span of 10 bases. This CDR3 has 13 residues. The CDR3: CAWSVRGEYGYTF. The CDR3 nucleotides read TGTGCCTGGAGTGTACGGGGGGAGTATGGCTACACCTTC.

This chain links TRBV2 with TRBJ2-5, with 7 nucleotides matching TRBD2. The trim removed 4 bases at V and 5 bases at J, leaving 10 bases unmatched. The CDR3 is 15 amino acids. CDR1 and CDR2 from the germline V gene are SNHLY and FYNNEI. CDR3 region: CASSAPTSFTETQYF. The CDR3 DNA sequence: TGTGCCAGCAGTGCCCCGACTAGCTTCACGGAGACCCAGTACTTC.

The rearrangement links TRBV4-1 to TRBJ2-5; maybe TRBD2 (6 bases). Germline values: CDR1 MGHRA, CDR2 YSYEKL. Between the trimmed V and J ends, which lost 1 base and 0 bases, there was a span of 9 bases. The length of the CDR3 is 15 residues. The CDR3 region is CASSQVRGYQETQYF. CDR3 in DNA: TGCGCCAGCAGCCAAGTGCGGGGCTACCAAGAGACCCAGTACTTC.

The rearrangement joins TRBV27 to TRBJ1-1; 7 bases agree with TRBD1. The V gene's germline CDR1 is MNHEY and CDR2 SMNVEV (reference sequence). V shed 6 bases, J shed 3 bases, and the junction held 10 bases outside the gene matches. This CDR3 comprises 15 residues. Written as DNA, the CDR3 is TGTGCCAGCAGCCGGGACAGCCGCTCCTACACTGAAGCTTTCTTT. Its protein is CASSRDSRSYTEAFF.

With respect to this clone: A junction end diverges from the germline sequence, so it may reflect a read error. The genes are TRBV27 and TRBJ2-1, with a weak D call TRBD1 (6 bases). The CDR3 length is 16 residues. Germline-derived CDR1 and CDR2 are MNHEY and SMNVEV (reference sequence). Written as DNA, the CDR3 is TGTGCCAGCAGTTTACAGGGCCAGGGGTATAGCAATGAGCAGCTCTTC. Its protein is CASSLQGQGYSNEQLF.

The rearrangement uses TRBV28 and TRBJ2-2; D is ambiguous. V was cut by 4 bases and J by 0 bases, with 27 bases left in between. CDR3 length: 21 amino acids. Germline V gene sequence: CDR1 MDHEN, CDR2 SYDVKM. This CDR3 is CASSSLFLFMSGTANTGELFF. DNA for the CDR3: TGTGCCAGCAGTTCCCTTTTTTTGTTTATGTCCGGAACAGCGAACACCGGGGAGCTGTTTTTT.

J is TRBJ2-7 and V is TRBV5-1; 13 nucleotides agree with TRBD2. The CDR3 spans 15 residues. The germline V gene has CDR1 SGHRS and CDR2 YFSETQ. V was clipped by 0 bases and J by 5 bases; unmatched bases: 2. CDR3 sequence reads: CASSLGGLAGDEQYF. The CDR3 coding sequence is TGCGCCAGCAGCTTGGGCGGACTAGCGGGAGACGAGCAGTACTTC. The variable domain in full, completed from reference TRBV5-1 and TRBJ2-7, reads KAGVTQTPRYLIKTRGQQVTLSCSPISGHRSVSWYQQTPGQGLQFLFEYFSETQRNKGNFPGRFSGRQFSNSRSEMNVSTLELGDSALYLCASSLGGLAGDEQYFGPGTRLTVT.

The rearrangement joins TRBV5-1 to TRBJ2-2; 11 positions agree with TRBD2. Trimming removed 3 bases from V and 0 bases from J; junction bases left unmatched: 4. The CDR3 is 17 amino acids. CDR1 SGHRS and CDR2 YFSETQ come from the germline V gene. CDR3 residues: CASSSISGRANTGELFF. In nucleotides, the CDR3 is TGCGCCAGCAGCTCTATTAGCGGGAGGGCGAACACCGGGGAGCTGTTTTTT.

The chain links TRBV3-1 (or the pseudogene TRBV3-2) to TRBJ1-6; D gene uncertain. V gave up 1 base and J gave up 3 bases, with 7 bases separating them. The CDR3 extends over 15 amino acids. The V gene's germline CDR1 is LGHDT and CDR2 YNNKEL (reference sequence). Here the CDR3 reads CASSQAPDYNSPLHF. CDR3 in DNA: TGTGCCAGCAGCCAAGCGCCAGACTATAATTCACCCCTCCACTTT.

The chain is built from TRBV18 and TRBJ1-2; 10 bases map to TRBD1. Germline CDR1 reads KGHSH; CDR2 reads LQKENI. CDR3 length equals 15 residues. V lost 3 bases to trimming and J lost 7 bases; unmatched junction nucleotides: 8. CDR3 loop: CASSPRDRGVGGYTF. The CDR3 DNA reads TGTGCCAGCTCACCGAGGGACAGGGGCGTCGGTGGCTACACCTTC.

The chain uses TRBV9 and TRBJ2-7; TRBD1 agrees at 9 bases. CDR1 is SGDLS and CDR2 is YYNGEE in the germline V gene. The CDR3 has 15 amino acids. The ends lost 0 bases at V and 2 bases at J; junction bases unmatched: 3. CDR3 in DNA: TGTGCCAGCAGCGTAGGGGGGACAGGGACCTACGAGCAGTACTTC. Translation gives CASSVGGTGTYEQYF.

This chain connects TRBV4-2 to TRBJ1-2; D gene ambiguous. Looked up from germline, CDR1 is LGHNA and CDR2 is YNFKEQ. The ends were cut back, 6 bases at V and 7 bases at J, with 12 bases in the middle. The CDR3 length is 12 residues. CDR3 sequence (DNA): TGTGCCAGCAGTATGAGACTTTTTGGCTACACCTTC. As protein: CASSMRLFGYTF.

The chain is built from TRBV27 and TRBJ1-6; a weak D match, TRBD1 (5 bases). V gave up 6 bases and J gave up 7 bases, with 16 bases separating them. This CDR3 is 15 amino acids long. Germline V lookup: CDR1 MNHEY, CDR2 SMNVEV (reference sequence). The CDR3 spells CASRTAGGRNSPLHF. The CDR3 nucleotides are TGTGCCAGCAGAACTGCGGGGGGTAGAAATTCACCCCTCCACTTT.

The chain recombines TRBV6-5 with TRBJ2-7; maybe TRBD1 (6 bases). V lost 10 bases and J 2 bases, leaving 21 bases between the germline ends. The germline V gene encodes CDR1 MNHEY and CDR2 SVGAGI. The CDR3 sequence is 15 residues long. CDR3 in DNA: TGTGCCATTTGGGACACCTCGTTTTCTGCCTACGAGCAGTACTTC. It specifies CAIWDTSFSAYEQYF.

The chain joins TRBV11-2 to TRBJ1-6; 10 nucleotides align to TRBD1. Germline V CDR1 and CDR2: SGHAT, FQNNGV. The trim removed 4 bases at V and 9 bases at J, leaving 6 bases unmatched. The CDR3 length is 15 residues. CDR3 nucleotide sequence: TGTGCCAGCAGCTCTCAGACAGGGGGCGTTTCACCCCTCCACTTT. Translating gives CASSSQTGGVSPLHF.

The CDR3: CASSLASGVQETQYF. CDR3 nucleotide sequence: TGTGCCAGCAGCTTAGCTAGCGGGGTACAAGAGACCCAGTACTTC. The V and J genes are TRBV7-3 and TRBJ2-5, with TRBD2 identical over 9 bases. The CDR3 loop spans 15 amino acids. Trimming at V came to 2 bases and at J to 2 bases, leaving 3 bases not matched to a gene. Germline values: CDR1 SGHTA, CDR2 FQGTGA.

This clone was detected once. V usage is TRBV5-1 and J usage is TRBJ1-2; D possibly corresponds to TRBD1 (5 bases). CDR1 is SGHRS and CDR2 is YFSETQ in the germline V gene. Trimming cost V 4 bases and J 3 bases, with 13 bases left between them. The CDR3 sequence is 14 residues long. The CDR3 here is CASSNDGGDYGYTF. The CDR3 DNA follows: TGCGCCAGCAGCAACGACGGGGGAGACTATGGCTACACCTTC.

This chain joins TRBV19 and TRBJ1-1; no clear D. V was clipped by 5 bases and J by 0 bases, with 10 bases between them. Germline V gene data show CDR1 as LNHDA and CDR2 as SQIVND (reference sequence). CDR3 length: 14 amino acids. The CDR3 sequence: CASSPLGMNTEAFF. The CDR3 nucleotides are TGTGCCAGTAGTCCCCTGGGCATGAACACTGAAGCTTTCTTT.

The chain employs TRBV7-6 and TRBJ2-2, with 10 positions matching TRBD1. The CDR3 contains 15 residues. Per germline, CDR1 SGHVS and CDR2 FNYEAQ. Trimming took 3 bases from V and 5 from J; bases not matched to a gene: 3. In DNA, the CDR3 is TGTGCCAGCAGCTTTGGACAGGGGGAAACCGGGGAGCTGTTTTTT. The encoded protein is CASSFGQGETGELFF.

The CDR3 is CSASSAGAYEQYF. CDR3 coding DNA: TGCAGTGCTAGTTCAGCGGGGGCCTACGAGCAGTACTTC. This rearrangement joins TRBV20-1 to TRBJ2-7; 8 bases agree with TRBD2. The ends lost 3 bases at V and 2 bases at J; junction bases unmatched: 3. Germline V CDR1 and CDR2: DFQATT, SNEGSKA (reference sequence). CDR3 length: 13 residues.

V and J are TRBV5-6 and TRBJ1-2; 8 bases map to TRBD1. The CDR3 length is 15 residues. CDR1 is SGHDT, CDR2 YYEEEE, per germline. V gave up 3 bases and J gave up 5 bases; unmatched junction bases: 9. The CDR3 reads CASSYRRGRDYGYTF. The CDR3 DNA follows: TGTGCCAGCAGCTATCGCAGGGGGCGCGATTATGGCTACACCTTC.

The V and J genes are TRBV3-1 (or the pseudogene TRBV3-2) and TRBJ2-7, with TRBD2 as a possible D gene (6 bases). The CDR3 runs to 15 residues. The V and J ends lost 1 base and 2 bases respectively, with 12 bases between them. Germline V CDR1 and CDR2: LGHDT, YNNKEL (reference sequence). The CDR3 DNA reads as TGTGCCAGCAGCCAAGGAGCCTCGGGGGCCTACGAGCAGTACTTC. Amino acids: CASSQGASGAYEQYF.